This T cell receptor beta chain was obtained from a study of human T cells and chemical hapten exposure. TCRdb re-called the RACE reads with MiXCR, one entry per CDR3 protein. The data contain over 300,000 distinct CDR3 sequences, 4.5% to 6% of them seen just once; the ten biggest clones take up approximately 2.4%. Noted time point: pre-sensitization, week 0. Documented treatment: therapeutic diphenylcyclopropenone sensitization with weekly scalp DPC. The sample holds many counts of this clonotype. The germline V gene encodes CDR1 SQVTM and CDR2 ANQGSEA. The CDR3 sequence is 14 residues long. The V end was cut by 5 bases, the J end by 13 bases, with 24 bases between.

Specimen: whole blood, collected in connection with sensitization to the hapten diphenylcyclopropenone (DPC). The V call is TRBV29-1, the J call TRBJ2-1; tentatively, D is TRBD1 (5 bases). This TCR was sampled from a woman aged 45-59 years with alopecia areata. Some clones in this sample may be carry-over from other donors' samples. CDR3 protein: CSVLGASLLESQFF. The DNA for the CDR3 is TGCAGCGTTCTTGGGGCAAGTTTATTGGAGTCTCAGTTCTTC.